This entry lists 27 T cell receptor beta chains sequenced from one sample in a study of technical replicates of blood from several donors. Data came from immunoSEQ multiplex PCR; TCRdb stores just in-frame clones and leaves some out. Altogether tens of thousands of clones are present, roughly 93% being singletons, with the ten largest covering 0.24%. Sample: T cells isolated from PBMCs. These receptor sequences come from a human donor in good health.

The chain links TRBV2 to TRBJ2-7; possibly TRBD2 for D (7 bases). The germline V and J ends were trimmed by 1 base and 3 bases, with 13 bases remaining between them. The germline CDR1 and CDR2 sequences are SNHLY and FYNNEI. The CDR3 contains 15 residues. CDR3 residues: CASSEGGGRGYEQYF. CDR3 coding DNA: TGTGCCAGCAGTGAAGGGGGGGGCAGGGGCTACGAGCAGTACTTC.

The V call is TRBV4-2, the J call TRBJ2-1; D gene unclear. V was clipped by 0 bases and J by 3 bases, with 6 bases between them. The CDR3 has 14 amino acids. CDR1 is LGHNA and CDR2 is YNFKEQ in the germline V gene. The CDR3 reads CASSQEEYYNEQFF. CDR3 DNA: TGTGCCAGCAGCCAAGAAGAGTACTACAATGAGCAGTTCTTC.

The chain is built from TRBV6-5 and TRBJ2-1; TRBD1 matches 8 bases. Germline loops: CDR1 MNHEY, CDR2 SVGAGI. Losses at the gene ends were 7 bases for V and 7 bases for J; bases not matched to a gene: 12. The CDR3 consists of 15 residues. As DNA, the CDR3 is TGTGCCAGCAACTTCCTAGGACAGGGAAGGAATGAGCAGTTCTTC. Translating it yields CASNFLGQGRNEQFF.

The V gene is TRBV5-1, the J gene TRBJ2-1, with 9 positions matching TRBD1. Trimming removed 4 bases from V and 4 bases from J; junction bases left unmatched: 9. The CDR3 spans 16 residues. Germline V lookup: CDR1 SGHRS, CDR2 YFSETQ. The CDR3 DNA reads TGCGCCAGCAGCCTACGTTGGACAGGGGAATACAATGAGCAGTTCTTC. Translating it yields CASSLRWTGEYNEQFF. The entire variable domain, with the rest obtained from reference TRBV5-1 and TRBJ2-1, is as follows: KAGVTQTPRYLIKTRGQQVTLSCSPISGHRSVSWYQQTPGQGLQFLFEYFSETQRNKGNFPGRFSGRQFSNSRSEMNVSTLELGDSALYLCASSLRWTGEYNEQFFGPGTRLTVL.

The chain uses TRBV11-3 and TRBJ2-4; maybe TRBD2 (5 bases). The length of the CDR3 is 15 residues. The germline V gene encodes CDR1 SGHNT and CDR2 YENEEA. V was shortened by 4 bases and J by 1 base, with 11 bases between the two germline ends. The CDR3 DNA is TGTGCCAGCAGCTCCCTCGGGGATGCCAAAAACATTCAGTACTTC. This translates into CASSSLGDAKNIQYF.

CDR3 loop: CASGLGGFPYEQYF. The DNA for the CDR3 is TGTGCCAGCGGTCTCGGGGGATTCCCCTACGAGCAGTACTTC. The rearrangement uses TRBV6-5 and TRBJ2-7; D may be TRBD2 (6 bases). This CDR3 is 14 amino acids long. V was cut by 8 bases and J by 2 bases, with 16 bases left in between. Looked up from germline, CDR1 is MNHEY and CDR2 is SVGAGI.

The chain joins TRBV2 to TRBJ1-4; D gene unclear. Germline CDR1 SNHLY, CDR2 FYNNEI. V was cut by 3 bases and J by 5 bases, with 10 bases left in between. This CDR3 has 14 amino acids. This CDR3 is CASSDVSRNEKLFF. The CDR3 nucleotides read TGTGCCAGCAGTGATGTTTCCAGAAATGAAAAACTGTTTTTT.

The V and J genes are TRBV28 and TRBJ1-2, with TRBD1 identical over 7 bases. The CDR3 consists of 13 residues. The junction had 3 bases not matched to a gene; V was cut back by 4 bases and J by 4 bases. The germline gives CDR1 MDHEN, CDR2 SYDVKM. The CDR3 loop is CASSSWDSYGYTF. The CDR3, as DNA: TGTGCCAGCAGTTCCTGGGACAGCTATGGCTACACCTTC.

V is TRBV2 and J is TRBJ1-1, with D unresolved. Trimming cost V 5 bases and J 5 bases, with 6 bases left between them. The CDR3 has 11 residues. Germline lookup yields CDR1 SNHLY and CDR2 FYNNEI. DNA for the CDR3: TGTGCCAGCAGTCCTCGTACTGAAGCTTTCTTT. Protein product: CASSPRTEAFF.

CDR3 DNA sequence: TGTGCCAGTACCGCGACAGGGAAAGTCTACAATGAGCAGTTCTTC. It codes for CASTATGKVYNEQFF. The rearrangement links TRBV19 to TRBJ2-1; 7 bases match TRBD1. The CDR3 contains 15 residues. CDR1 is LNHDA and CDR2 is SQIVND in the germline V gene (reference sequence). With V trimmed by 7 bases and J by 3 bases, 9 bases remained unmatched.

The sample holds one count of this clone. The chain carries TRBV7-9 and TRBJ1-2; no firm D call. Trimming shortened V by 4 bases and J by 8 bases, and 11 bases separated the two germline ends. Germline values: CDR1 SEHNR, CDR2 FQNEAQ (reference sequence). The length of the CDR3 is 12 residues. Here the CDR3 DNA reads TGTGCCAGCAGCTCGGGCCGGGGAGGCTACACCTTC. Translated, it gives CASSSGRGGYTF.

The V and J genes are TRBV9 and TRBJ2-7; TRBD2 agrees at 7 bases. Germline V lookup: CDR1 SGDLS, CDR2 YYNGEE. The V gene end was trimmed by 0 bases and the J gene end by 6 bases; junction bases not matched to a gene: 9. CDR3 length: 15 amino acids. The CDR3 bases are TGTGCCAGCAGCGTAGAAGCGGGAACTCCCCTCGAGCAGTACTTC. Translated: CASSVEAGTPLEQYF.

In nucleotides, the CDR3 is TGTGCCAGTAGTCCCCTTGCCGGGAGCTACGAGCAGTACTTC. This gives the protein CASSPLAGSYEQYF. The rearrangement joins TRBV19 to TRBJ2-7; D may be TRBD2 (6 bases). This CDR3 has 14 residues. Germline V gene lookup returns CDR1 LNHDA and CDR2 SQIVND (reference sequence). The germline V and J ends were trimmed by 5 bases and 3 bases, with 14 bases remaining between them.

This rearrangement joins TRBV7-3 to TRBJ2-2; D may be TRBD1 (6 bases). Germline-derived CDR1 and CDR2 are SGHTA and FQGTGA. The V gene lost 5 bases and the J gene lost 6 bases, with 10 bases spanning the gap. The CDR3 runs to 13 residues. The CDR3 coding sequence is TGTGCCAGCAGCCAACAGGGATCCGGGGAGCTGTTTTTT. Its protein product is CASSQQGSGELFF.

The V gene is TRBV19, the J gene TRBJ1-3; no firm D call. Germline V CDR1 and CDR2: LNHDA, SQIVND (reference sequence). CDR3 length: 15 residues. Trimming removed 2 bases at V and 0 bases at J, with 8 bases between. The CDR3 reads CASSITPSSGNTIYF. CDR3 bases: TGTGCCAGTAGTATAACCCCGAGCTCTGGAAACACCATATATTTT.

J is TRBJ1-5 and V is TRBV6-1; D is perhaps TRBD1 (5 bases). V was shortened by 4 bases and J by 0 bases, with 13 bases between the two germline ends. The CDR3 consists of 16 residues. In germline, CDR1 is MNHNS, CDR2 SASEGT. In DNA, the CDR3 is TGTGCCAGCAGTGCAGTGCTGGGACTTAGCAATCAGCCCCAGCATTTT. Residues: CASSAVLGLSNQPQHF.

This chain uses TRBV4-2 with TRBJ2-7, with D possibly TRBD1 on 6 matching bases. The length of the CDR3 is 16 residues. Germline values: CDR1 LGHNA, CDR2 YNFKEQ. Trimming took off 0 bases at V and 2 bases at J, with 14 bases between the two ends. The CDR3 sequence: CASSQDLAGVTYEQYF. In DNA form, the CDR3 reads TGTGCCAGCAGCCAAGATTTAGCAGGGGTAACCTACGAGCAGTACTTC.

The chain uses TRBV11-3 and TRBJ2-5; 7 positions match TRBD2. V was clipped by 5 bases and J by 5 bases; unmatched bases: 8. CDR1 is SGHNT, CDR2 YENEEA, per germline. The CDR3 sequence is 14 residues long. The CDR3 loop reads CASSEWTSHETQYF. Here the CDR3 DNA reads TGTGCCAGCAGCGAATGGACTAGTCACGAGACCCAGTACTTC.

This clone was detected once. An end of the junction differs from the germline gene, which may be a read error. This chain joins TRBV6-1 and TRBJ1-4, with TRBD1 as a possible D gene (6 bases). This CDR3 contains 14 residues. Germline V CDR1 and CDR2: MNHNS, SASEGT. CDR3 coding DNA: TGTGCCAGCAGAGAAGGGGGGCGGAAGGAAAAACTGTTTTTT. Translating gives CASREGGRKEKLFF.

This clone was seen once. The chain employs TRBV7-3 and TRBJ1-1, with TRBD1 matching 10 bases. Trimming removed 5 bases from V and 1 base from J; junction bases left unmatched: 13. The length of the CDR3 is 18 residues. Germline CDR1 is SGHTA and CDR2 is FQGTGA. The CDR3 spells CASSDLVNRQGANTEAFF. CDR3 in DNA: TGTGCCAGCAGCGACCTAGTTAACCGACAGGGGGCGAACACTGAAGCTTTCTTT.

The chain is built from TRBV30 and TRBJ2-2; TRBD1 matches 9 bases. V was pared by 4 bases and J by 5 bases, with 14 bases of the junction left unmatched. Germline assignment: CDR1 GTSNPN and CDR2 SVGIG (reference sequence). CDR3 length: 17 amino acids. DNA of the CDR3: TGTGCCTGGAATGGAGGCAGAACAGGGGGCCGGACCGGGGAGCTGTTTTTT. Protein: CAWNGGRTGGRTGELFF.

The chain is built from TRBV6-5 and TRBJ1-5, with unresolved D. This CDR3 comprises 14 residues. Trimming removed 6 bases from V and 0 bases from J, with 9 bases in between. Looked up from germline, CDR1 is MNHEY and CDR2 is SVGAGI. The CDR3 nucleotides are TGTGCCAGCAGGGGCCCCCATAGCAATCAGCCCCAGCATTTT. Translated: CASRGPHSNQPQHF.

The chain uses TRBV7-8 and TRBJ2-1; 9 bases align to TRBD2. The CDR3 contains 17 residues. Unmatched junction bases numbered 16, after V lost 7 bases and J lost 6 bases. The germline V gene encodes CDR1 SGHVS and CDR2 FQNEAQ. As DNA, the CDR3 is TGTGCCAGCATCGCCGGGAGGAGCGGGAGGTCTACCAATGAGCAGTTCTTC. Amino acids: CASIAGRSGRSTNEQFF.

Here the CDR3 reads CASSPRYGTGQETQYF. DNA of the CDR3: TGCGCCAGCAGCCCCCGCTACGGGACAGGGCAAGAGACCCAGTACTTC. This chain joins TRBV4-1 and TRBJ2-5; 9 nucleotides agree with TRBD1. CDR1 and CDR2 from the germline V gene are MGHRA and YSYEKL. V trimming: 4 bases; J trimming: 2 bases; junction bases outside the gene matches: 8. The CDR3 is 16 amino acids.

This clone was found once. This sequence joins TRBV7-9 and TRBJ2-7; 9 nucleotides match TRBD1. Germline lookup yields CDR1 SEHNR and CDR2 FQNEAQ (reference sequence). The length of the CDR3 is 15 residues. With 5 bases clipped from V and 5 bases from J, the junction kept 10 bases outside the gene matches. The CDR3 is CASSVYRDREDEQYF. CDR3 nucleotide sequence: TGTGCCAGCAGCGTGTACCGGGACAGGGAAGACGAGCAGTACTTC.

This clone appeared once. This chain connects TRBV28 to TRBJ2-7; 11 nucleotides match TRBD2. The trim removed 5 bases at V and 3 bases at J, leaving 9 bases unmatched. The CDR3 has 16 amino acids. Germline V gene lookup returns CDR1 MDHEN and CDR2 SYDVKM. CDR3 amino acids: CASSPWLAGGFYEQYF. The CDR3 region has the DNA TGTGCCAGCAGTCCATGGCTAGCGGGAGGTTTCTACGAGCAGTACTTC.

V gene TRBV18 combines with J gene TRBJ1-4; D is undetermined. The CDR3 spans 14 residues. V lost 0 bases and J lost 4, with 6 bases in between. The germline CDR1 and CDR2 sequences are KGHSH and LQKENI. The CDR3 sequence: CASSPPGINEKLFF. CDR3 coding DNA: TGTGCCAGCTCACCACCGGGCATTAATGAAAAACTGTTTTTT.